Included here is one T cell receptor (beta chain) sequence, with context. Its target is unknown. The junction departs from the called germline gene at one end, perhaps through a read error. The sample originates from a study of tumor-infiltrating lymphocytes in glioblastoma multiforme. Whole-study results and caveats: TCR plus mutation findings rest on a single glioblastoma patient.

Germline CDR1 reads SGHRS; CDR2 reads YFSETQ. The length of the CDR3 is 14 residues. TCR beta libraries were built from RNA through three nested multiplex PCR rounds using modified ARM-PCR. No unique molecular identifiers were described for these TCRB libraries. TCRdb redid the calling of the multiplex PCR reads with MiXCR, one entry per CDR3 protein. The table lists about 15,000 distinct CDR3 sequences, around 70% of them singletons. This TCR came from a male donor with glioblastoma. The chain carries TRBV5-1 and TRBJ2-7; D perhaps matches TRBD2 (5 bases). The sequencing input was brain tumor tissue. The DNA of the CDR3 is TGTGCCAGCACCTTGCCCGGGGTGGCCTACGAGCAGTACTTC. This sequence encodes CASTLPGVAYEQYF.